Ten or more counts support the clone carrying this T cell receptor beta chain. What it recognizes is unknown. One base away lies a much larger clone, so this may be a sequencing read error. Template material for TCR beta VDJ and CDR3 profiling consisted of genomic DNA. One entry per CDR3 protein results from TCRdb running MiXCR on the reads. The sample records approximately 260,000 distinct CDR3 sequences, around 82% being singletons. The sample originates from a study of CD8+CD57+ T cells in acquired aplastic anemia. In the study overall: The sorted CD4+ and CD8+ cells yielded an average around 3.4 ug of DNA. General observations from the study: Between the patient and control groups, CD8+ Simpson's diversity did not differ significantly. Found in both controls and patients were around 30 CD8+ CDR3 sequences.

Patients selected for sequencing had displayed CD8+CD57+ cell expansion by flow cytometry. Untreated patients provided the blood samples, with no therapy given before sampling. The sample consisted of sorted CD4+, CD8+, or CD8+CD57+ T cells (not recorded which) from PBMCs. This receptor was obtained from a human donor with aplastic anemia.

CDR3 DNA sequence: TGTGCCAGCAGTGAGGGGACAGGATCGACTTACGAGCAGTACTTC. It yields the protein CASSEGTGSTYEQYF. The V gene is TRBV6-1, the J gene TRBJ2-7; the match to TRBD1 covers 8 bases. Per germline, CDR1 MNHNS and CDR2 SASEGT. The ends lost 3 bases at V and 4 bases at J; junction bases unmatched: 8. The CDR3 covers 15 residues.